This T cell receptor (beta chain) stems from a study of Ad26.COV2.S vaccination and SARS-CoV-2 variants. The wider study: Trial arm assignment for the donor was COV1001 Ad26.COV2.S.

Germline CDR1 and CDR2: LNHDA and SQIVND (reference sequence). Trimming pared 4 bases from V and 2 bases from J, leaving 21 bases between. CDR3 length equals 17 residues. Data came from immunoSEQ multiplex PCR; TCRdb stores just in-frame clones and leaves some out. The sample holds 440,000 or so clones, roughly nine tenths seen once. Treatment: 15 to 20 received Ad26.COV2.S at low or high dose, single or two shots; roughly five received placebo; per-sample allocation not given. Samples were taken on day 63 after the first vaccine or placebo injection. The sequencing used peripheral blood, collected in a trial of Ad26.COV2.S vaccine versus placebo. This rearrangement joins TRBV19 to TRBJ2-7; D ambiguous. This TCR was sampled from a person between 18 and 65 years old who received the Ad26.COV2.S COVID-19 vaccine or a placebo. The CDR3 protein is CASSTADSYAAPYEQYF. The CDR3 DNA is TGTGCCAGTAGTACCGCCGATTCATACGCTGCCCCCTACGAGCAGTACTTC.